This is a list of T cell receptor beta chains from one sample in a study of CD8+CD57+ T cells in acquired aplastic anemia. TCRdb used MiXCR to reprocess the reads, holding one entry per CDR3 protein. Of 450,000 to 600,000 distinct CDR3 sequences in the sample, roughly a third were seen once. Sequences were obtained from sorted CD4+, CD8+, or CD8+CD57+ T cells (not recorded which) from PBMCs. The receptors stem from a human donor with aplastic anemia. Each CDR3 is given with its conserved first and last residue. A D gene is named only where the DNA matches it firmly. Clone size is stated in some rows and not others, as once, few, many or a class when expanded.

j_gene,d_gene,v_gene,abundance,CDR3nt,CDR3aa
TRBJ2-1,TRBD2,TRBV20-1,-,TGCAGTGCTAGAGCTTCACCGGGACTAGATCGCAATGAGCAGTTCTTC,CSARASPGLDRNEQFF
TRBJ2-2,TRBD2,TRBV29-1,many,TGCAGCGTTGAGCAGCGGGAGACGAACACCGGGGAGCTGTTTTTT,CSVEQRETNTGELFF
TRBJ1-3,-,TRBV5-1,-,TGCGCCAGCAGTCTTGGTCAAAACAAGGGAAACACCATATGTTTT,CASSLGQNKGNTICF
TRBJ1-5,-,TRBV19,-,TGTGCCAGTAGTATAGGCAGGGCCAATCAGCCCCAGCATTTT,CASSIGRANQPQHF
TRBJ1-2,-,TRBV9,-,TGTGCCAGCAGCGTAGCAGGGGAATGGGGGGCTAACTATGGCTACACCTTC,CASSVAGEWGANYGYTF
TRBJ1-1,-,TRBV6-1,few,TGTGCCAGCAGCCAAGTCGCAGGGGCGGACACTGAAGCTTTCTTT,CASSQVAGADTEAFF
TRBJ1-2,-,TRBV2,few,TGTGCCATCACGGGCGATAACTATGGCTACACCTTC,CAITGDNYGYTF
TRBJ1-1,TRBD1,TRBV20-1,few,TGCAGTCAAAGACTACTGACAGGGGTGTGGGGCACTGAAGCTTTCTTT,CSQRLLTGVWGTEAFF
TRBJ1-6,-,TRBV10-3,-,TGTGCCATCAGTGTGACAGGAAGTTATGATTCACCCCTCCACTTT,CAISVTGSYDSPLHF
TRBJ2-3,TRBD2,TRBV4-1,-,TGCGCCAGCAGCCAAGCAGGTAGTGCGGGGGGGCCGGTAGATACGCAGTATTTT,CASSQAGSAGGPVDTQYF
TRBJ1-6,TRBD1,TRBV25-1,-,TGTGCCAGCAGTGGGGGGACAGGGGCAGGATTTGGTTCACCCCTCCACTTT,CASSGGTGAGFGSPLHF
TRBJ2-7,TRBD1,TRBV19,many,TGTGCCAGTAGTGTTACCGGGACAGGGGGCCCCTACGAGCAGTACTTC,CASSVTGTGGPYEQYF
TRBJ2-5,-,TRBV20-1,few,TGCAGTGCTTTCTTAGTACCCCAAGAGACCCAGTACTTC,CSAFLVPQETQYF
TRBJ2-7,-,TRBV12-3/TRBV12-4,-,TGTGCCAGCAGCTCTACCTTAGAGGCCTACGAGCAGTACTTC,CASSSTLEAYEQYF
TRBJ2-7,TRBD2,TRBV15,-,TGTGCCGGCAGCTTGGGGGGAGGTAGCGGGAGGCCCTACGAGCAGTACTTC,CAGSLGGGSGRPYEQYF
TRBJ2-3,-,TRBV15,many,TGTGCCACCAACCCGGCCAGCCCAGATACGCAGTATTTT,CATNPASPDTQYF
TRBJ1-1,-,TRBV19,-,TGTGCCAGTAGTATTAGCCAGGGTACTGAAGCTTTCTTT,CASSISQGTEAFF
TRBJ1-5,TRBD1,TRBV5-1,-,TGCGCCAGCAGCCCCTCCGGGACAGGGGGCAATCAGCCCCAGCATTTT,CASSPSGTGGNQPQHF
TRBJ1-6,TRBD1,TRBV2,-,TGTGCCAGCAGTTTCTTGGGGACAGGGAATTCACCCCTCTACTTT,CASSFLGTGNSPLYF
TRBJ1-3,TRBD1,TRBV7-9,many,TGTGCCAGCAGCTCTTGGGACAGTTCTGGAAACACCATATATTTT,CASSSWDSSGNTIYF
TRBJ2-7,-,TRBV20-1,once,TGCAGTGCTATAATAGACAGGACTTCCTACGAGCAGTACTTC,CSAIIDRTSYEQYF
TRBJ2-5,-,TRBV2,-,TGTGCCAGCAGTACCCCTGAGACCCAGTACTTC,CASSTPETQYF
TRBJ2-3,TRBD2,TRBV20-1,many,TGCAGTGCCCCGACTAGCGGGGGGATGAGCACAGATACGCAGTATTTT,CSAPTSGGMSTDTQYF
TRBJ2-7,-,TRBV20-1,many,TGCAGTGCCATTACAGGGAGCCACGAGCAGTACTTC,CSAITGSHEQYF
TRBJ2-5,TRBD1,TRBV6-2/TRBV6-3,-,TGTGCCAGCAGTTATCCCGGACAGGGGCAAGAGACCCAGTACTTC,CASSYPGQGQETQYF
TRBJ1-3,TRBD1,TRBV20-1,-,TGCAGTGCTAGAAAAACAGGGGGCTCTGGAAACACCATATATTTT,CSARKTGGSGNTIYF
TRBJ2-5,-,TRBV29-1,many,TGCAGCGTTGACCTTTCCGTCCAAGAGACCCAGTACTTC,CSVDLSVQETQYF
TRBJ2-1,TRBD2,TRBV20-1,-,TGCAGTGCTAGTCGGTCTAGCGGAAACAATGAGCAGTTCTTC,CSASRSSGNNEQFF
TRBJ1-5,TRBD1,TRBV14,-,TGTGCCAGCAGCCAACAGGGGGGAGGTCAGCCCCAGCATTTT,CASSQQGGGQPQHF